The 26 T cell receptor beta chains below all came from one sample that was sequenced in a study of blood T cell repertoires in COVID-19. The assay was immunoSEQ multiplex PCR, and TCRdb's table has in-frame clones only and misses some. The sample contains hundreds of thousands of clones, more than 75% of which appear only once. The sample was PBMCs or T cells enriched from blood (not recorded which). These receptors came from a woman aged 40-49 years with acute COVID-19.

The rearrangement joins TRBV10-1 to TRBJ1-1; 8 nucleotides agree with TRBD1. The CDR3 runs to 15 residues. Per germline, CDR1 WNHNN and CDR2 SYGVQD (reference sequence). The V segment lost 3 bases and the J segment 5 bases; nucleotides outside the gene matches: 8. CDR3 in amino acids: CASSDSGGLGTEAFF. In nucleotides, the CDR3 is TGCGCCAGCAGTGATTCAGGGGGCTTGGGGACTGAAGCTTTCTTT.

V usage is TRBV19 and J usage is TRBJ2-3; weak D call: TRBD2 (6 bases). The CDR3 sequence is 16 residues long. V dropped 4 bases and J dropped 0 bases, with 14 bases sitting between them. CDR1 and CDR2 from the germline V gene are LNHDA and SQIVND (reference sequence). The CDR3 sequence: CASSKVRDSSTDTQYF. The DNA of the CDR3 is TGTGCCAGTAGTAAGGTGCGGGACTCTAGCACAGATACGCAGTATTTT.

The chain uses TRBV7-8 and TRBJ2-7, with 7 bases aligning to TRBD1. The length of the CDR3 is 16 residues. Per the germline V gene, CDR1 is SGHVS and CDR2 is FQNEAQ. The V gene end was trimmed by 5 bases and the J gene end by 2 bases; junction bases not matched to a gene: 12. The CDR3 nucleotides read TGTGCCAGCAGCCCCGACCTGACAGGGAAAACCTACGAGCAGTACTTC. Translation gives CASSPDLTGKTYEQYF.

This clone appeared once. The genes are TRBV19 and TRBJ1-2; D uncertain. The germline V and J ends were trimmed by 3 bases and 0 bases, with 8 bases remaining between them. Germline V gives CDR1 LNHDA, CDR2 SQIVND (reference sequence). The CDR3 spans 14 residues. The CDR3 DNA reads TGTGCCAGTAGTATTGAAACTGCTAACTATGGCTACACCTTC. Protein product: CASSIETANYGYTF.

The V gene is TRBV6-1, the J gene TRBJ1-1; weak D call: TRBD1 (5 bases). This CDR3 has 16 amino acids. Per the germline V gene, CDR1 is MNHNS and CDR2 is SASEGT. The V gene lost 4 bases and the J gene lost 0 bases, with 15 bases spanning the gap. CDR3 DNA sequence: TGTGCCAGCAGTGTTGGGGCGGGGGGAGTGAACACTGAAGCTTTCTTT. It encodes CASSVGAGGVNTEAFF.

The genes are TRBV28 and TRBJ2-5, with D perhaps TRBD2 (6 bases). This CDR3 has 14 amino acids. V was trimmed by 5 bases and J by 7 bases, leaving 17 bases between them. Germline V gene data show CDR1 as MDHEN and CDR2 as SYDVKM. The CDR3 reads CASSRTTAGWTQYF. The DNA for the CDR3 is TGTGCCAGCAGTCGGACTACTGCCGGGTGGACCCAGTACTTC.

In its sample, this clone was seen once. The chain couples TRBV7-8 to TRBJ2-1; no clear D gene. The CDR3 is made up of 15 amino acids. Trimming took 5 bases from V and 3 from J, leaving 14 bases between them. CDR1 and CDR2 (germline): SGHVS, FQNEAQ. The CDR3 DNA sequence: TGTGCCAGCAGCCTGGATGGCAGGAACTACAATGAGCAGTTCTTC. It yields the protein CASSLDGRNYNEQFF.

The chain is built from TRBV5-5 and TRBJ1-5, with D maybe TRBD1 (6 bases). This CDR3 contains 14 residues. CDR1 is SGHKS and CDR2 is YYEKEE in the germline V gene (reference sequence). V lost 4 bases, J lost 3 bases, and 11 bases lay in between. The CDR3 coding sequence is TGTGCCAGCAGCCCACAGGGTTTCAATCAGCCCCAGCATTTT. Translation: CASSPQGFNQPQHF. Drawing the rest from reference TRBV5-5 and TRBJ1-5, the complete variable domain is DAGVTQSPTHLIKTRGQQVTLRCSPISGHKSVSWYQQVLGQGPQFIFQYYEKEERGRGNFPDRFSARQFPNYSSELNVNALLLGDSALYLCASSPQGFNQPQHFGDGTRLSIL.

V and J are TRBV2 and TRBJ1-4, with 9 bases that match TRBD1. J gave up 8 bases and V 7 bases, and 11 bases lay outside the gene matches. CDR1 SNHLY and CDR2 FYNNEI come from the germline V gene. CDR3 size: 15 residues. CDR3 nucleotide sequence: TGTGCCAGCAAGACGAAGACAGGGGGGACGGAAAAACTGTTTTTT. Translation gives CASKTKTGGTEKLFF.

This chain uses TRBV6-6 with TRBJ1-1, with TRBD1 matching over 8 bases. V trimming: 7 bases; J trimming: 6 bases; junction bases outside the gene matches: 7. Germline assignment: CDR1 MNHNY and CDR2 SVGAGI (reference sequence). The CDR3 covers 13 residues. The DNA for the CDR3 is TGTGCCAGCAATTCAGGGGGCTCCCCTGAAGCTTTCTTT. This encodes CASNSGGSPEAFF.

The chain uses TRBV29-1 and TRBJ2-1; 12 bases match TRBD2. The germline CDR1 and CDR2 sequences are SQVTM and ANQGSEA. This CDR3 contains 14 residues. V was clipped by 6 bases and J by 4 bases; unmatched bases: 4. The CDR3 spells CSVETSGSYNEQFF. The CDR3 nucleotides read TGCAGCGTGGAGACTAGCGGGAGTTACAATGAGCAGTTCTTC.

CDR3 sequence: CASSPRQGGGTEAFF. CDR3 sequence (DNA): TGCGCCAGCAGCCCCCGACAGGGGGGGGGCACTGAAGCTTTCTTT. The chain recombines TRBV5-1 with TRBJ1-1; 9 bases are a match to TRBD1. Trimming at V came to 4 bases and at J to 4 bases, leaving 8 bases not matched to a gene. Germline V gene lookup returns CDR1 SGHRS and CDR2 YFSETQ. The CDR3 covers 15 residues.

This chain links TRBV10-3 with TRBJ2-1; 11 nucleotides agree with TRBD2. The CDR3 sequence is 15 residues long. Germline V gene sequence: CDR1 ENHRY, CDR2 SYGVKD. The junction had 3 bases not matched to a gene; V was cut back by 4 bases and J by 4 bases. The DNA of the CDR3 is TGTGCCATCAGTGGCGGGACTAGCGGATACAATGAGCAGTTCTTC. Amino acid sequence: CAISGGTSGYNEQFF.

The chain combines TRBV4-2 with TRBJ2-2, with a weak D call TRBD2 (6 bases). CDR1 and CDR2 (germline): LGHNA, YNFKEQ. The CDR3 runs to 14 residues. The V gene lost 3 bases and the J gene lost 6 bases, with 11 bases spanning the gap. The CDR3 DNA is TGTGCCAGCAGCCATGACGGGGGTGCCGGGGAGCTGTTTTTT. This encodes CASSHDGGAGELFF.

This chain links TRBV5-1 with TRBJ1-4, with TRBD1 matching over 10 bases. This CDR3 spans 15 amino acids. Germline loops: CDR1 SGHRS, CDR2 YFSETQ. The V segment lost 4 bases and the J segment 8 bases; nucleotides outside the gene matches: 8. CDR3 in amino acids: CASSQRGTGEEKLFF. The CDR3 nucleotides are TGCGCCAGCAGCCAAAGGGGGACAGGGGAGGAAAAACTGTTTTTT.

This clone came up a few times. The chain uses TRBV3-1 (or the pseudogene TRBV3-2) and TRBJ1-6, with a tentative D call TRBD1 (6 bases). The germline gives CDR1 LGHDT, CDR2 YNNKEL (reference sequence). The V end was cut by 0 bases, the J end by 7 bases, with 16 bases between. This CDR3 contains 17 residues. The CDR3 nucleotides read TGTGCCAGCAGCCAAGATTTACAGGGCAGGTGGAATTCACCCCTCCACTTT. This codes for CASSQDLQGRWNSPLHF.

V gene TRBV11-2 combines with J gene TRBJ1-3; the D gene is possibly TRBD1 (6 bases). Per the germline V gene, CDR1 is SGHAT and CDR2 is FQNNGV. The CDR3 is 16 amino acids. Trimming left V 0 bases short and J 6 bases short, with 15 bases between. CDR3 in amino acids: CASSLDPGVVANTIYF. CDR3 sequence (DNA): TGTGCCAGCAGCTTAGATCCAGGGGTAGTCGCAAACACCATATATTTT.

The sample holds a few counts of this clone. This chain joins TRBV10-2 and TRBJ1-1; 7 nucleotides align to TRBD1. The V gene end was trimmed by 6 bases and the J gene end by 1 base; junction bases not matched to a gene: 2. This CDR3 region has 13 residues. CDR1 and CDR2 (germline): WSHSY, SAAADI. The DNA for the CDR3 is TGCGCCAGCAGGGGGACAGCGAACACTGAAGCTTTCTTT. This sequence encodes CASRGTANTEAFF.

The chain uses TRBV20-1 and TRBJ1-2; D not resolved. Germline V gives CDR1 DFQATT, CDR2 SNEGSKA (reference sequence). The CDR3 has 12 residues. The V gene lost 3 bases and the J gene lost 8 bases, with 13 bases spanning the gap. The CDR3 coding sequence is TGCAGTGCTAGTTTCTTGGTGCAGGGCTACACCTTC. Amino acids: CSASFLVQGYTF.

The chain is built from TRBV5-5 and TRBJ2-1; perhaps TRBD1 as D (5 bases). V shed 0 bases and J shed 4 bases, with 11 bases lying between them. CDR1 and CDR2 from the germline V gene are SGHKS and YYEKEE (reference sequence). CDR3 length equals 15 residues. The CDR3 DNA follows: TGTGCCAGCAGCTTGGGGACACTCGATTACAATGAGCAGTTCTTC. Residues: CASSLGTLDYNEQFF.

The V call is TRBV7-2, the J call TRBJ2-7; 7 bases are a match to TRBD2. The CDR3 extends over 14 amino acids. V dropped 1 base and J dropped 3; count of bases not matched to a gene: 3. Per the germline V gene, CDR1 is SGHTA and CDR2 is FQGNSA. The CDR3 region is CASSLDGRYYEQYF. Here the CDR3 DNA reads TGTGCCAGCAGCTTAGACGGGAGGTACTACGAGCAGTACTTC. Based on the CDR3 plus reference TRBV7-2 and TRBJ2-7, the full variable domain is GAGVSQSPSNKVTEKGKDVELRCDPISGHTALYWYRQSLGQGLEFLIYFQGNSAPDKSGLPSDRFSAERTGGSVSTLTIQRTQQEDSAVYLCASSLDGRYYEQYFGPGTRLTVT.

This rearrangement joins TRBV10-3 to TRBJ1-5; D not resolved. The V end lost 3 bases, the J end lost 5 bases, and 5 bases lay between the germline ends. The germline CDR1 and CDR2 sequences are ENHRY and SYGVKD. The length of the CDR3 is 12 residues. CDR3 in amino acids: CAISESDQPQHF. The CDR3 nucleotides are TGTGCCATCAGTGAATCGGATCAGCCCCAGCATTTT.

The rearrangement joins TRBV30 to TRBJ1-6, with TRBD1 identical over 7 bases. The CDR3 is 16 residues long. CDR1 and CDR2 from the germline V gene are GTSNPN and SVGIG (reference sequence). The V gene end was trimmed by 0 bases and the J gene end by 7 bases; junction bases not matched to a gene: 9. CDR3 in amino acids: CAWSVHQGVKNSPLHF. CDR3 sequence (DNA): TGTGCCTGGAGTGTACATCAGGGGGTGAAGAATTCACCCCTCCACTTT.

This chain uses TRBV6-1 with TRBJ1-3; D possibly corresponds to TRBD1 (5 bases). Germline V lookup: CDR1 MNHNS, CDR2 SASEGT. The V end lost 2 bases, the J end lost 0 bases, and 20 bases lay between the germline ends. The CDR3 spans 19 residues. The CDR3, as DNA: TGTGCCAGCAGTGAAAGAGCAGGGATTAGGGTACTCTCTGGAAACACCATATATTTT. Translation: CASSERAGIRVLSGNTIYF.

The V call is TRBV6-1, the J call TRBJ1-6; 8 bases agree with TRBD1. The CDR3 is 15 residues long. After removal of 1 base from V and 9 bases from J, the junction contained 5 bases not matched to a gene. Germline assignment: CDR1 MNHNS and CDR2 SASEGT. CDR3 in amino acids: CASSEDWDRTSPLHF. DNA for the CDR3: TGTGCCAGCAGTGAAGATTGGGACAGGACTTCACCCCTCCACTTT.

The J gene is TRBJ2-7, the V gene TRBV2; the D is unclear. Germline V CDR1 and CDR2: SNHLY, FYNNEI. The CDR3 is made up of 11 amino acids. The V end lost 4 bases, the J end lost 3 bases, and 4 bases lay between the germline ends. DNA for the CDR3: TGTGCCAGCAGTGGTTACTACGAGCAGTACTTC. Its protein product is CASSGYYEQYF.